The entry below describes one T cell receptor (beta chain). The CDR3 sequence is 15 residues long. In germline, CDR1 is MNHEY, CDR2 SMNVEV (reference sequence). The V and J ends lost 3 bases and 6 bases, in that order; junction bases with no gene match: 5. This entry is derived from a study of human T cells and chemical hapten exposure. Time point here: patch test 3, about 24 weeks after DPC sensitization. Treatment indicated: therapeutic diphenylcyclopropenone sensitization with weekly scalp DPC. Using its own MiXCR run on the RACE reads, TCRdb lists one record per CDR3 protein. The sample consists of approximately 30,000 distinct CDR3 sequences, nearly 6% of them appearing once.

Specimen: whole blood, collected in connection with sensitization to the hapten diphenylcyclopropenone (DPC). The V call is TRBV27, the J call TRBJ1-2; 12 bases align to TRBD1. The sequence was collected from a man aged 25 to 40 with alopecia areata. Some clones in this sample may be carry-over from other donors' samples. As DNA, the CDR3 is TGTGCCAGCAGTTTGGGGACAGGGGGCTTAGATGGCTACACCTTC. Its translation is CASSLGTGGLDGYTF.